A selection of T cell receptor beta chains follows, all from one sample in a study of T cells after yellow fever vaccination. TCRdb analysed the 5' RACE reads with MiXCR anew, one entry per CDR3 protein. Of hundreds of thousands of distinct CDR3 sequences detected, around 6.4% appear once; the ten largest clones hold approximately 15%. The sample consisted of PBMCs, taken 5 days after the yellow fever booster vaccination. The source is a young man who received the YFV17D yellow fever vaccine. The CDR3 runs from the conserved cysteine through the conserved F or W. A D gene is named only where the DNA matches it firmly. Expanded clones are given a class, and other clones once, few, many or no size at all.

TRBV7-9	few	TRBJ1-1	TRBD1	CASSSGRDRSEAFF	TGTGCCAGCAGCTCGGGCCGGGACAGGAGTGAAGCTTTCTTT
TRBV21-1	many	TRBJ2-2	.	CASSKGESNTGELFF	TGTGCCAGCAGCAAAGGGGAATCGAACACCGGGGAGCTGTTTTTT
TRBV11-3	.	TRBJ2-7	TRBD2	CASSFYPSGCRIEQYF	TGTGCCAGCAGCTTTTACCCTAGCGGGTGCAGGATTGAGCAGTACTTC
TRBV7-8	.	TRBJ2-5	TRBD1	CASSLLGQGQETQYF	TGTGCCAGCAGCCTGCTAGGACAGGGACAAGAGACCCAGTACTTC
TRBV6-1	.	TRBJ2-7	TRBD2	CASRTGTSGSSMYEQYF	TGTGCCAGCAGAACTGGGACTAGCGGGAGTTCGATGTACGAGCAGTACTTC
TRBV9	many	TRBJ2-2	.	CASSAAFVLNTGELFF	TGTGCCAGCAGCGCCGCTTTTGTGCTAAACACCGGGGAGCTGTTTTTT
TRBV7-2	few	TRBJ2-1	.	CASPAEGGNLYNEQFF	TGTGCCAGCCCTGCGGAGGGGGGGAATCTCTACAATGAGCAGTTCTTC
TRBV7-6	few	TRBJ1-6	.	CASSTNRVPLHF	TGTGCCAGCAGCACCAACAGGGTACCCCTCCACTTT
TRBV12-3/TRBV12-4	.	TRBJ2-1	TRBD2	CASSFGAGGREQFF	TGTGCCAGCAGCTTTGGGGCGGGAGGTCGGGAGCAGTTCTTC
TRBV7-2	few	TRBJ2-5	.	CASSSRYQETQYF	TGTGCCAGCAGCTCCCGGTACCAAGAGACCCAGTACTTC
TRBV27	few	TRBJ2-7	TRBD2	CASSSRLAGMYEQYF	TGTGCCAGCAGTTCCAGACTAGCGGGAATGTACGAGCAGTACTTC
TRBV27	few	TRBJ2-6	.	CASSAFGVAGANVLTF	TGTGCCAGCAGTGCATTCGGCGTAGCTGGGGCCAACGTCCTGACTTTC
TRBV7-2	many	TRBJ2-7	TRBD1	CASSVGQQTYEQYF	TGTGCCAGCAGCGTGGGACAGCAAACCTACGAGCAGTACTTC
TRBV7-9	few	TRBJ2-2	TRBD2	CASSSPKREATGELFF	TGTGCCAGCAGCTCCCCCAAGCGGGAGGCCACCGGGGAGCTGTTTTTT
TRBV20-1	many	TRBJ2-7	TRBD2	CSASSGGLGIEQYF	TGCAGTGCTAGTTCGGGAGGTCTGGGGATCGAGCAGTACTTC
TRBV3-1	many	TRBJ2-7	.	CASSQVDEQYF	TGTGCCAGCAGCCAAGTGGACGAGCAGTACTTC
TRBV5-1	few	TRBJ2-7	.	CASSLVISGASEQYF	TGCGCCAGCAGCTTGGTTATATCAGGGGCTAGCGAGCAGTACTTC
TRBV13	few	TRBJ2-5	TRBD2	CASSSSGNQETQYF	TGTGCCAGCAGCTCTAGCGGGAACCAAGAGACCCAGTACTTC
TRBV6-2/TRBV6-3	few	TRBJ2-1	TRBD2	CASSWRLAIESEQFF	TGTGCCAGCAGTTGGAGACTAGCGATAGAAAGTGAGCAGTTCTTC
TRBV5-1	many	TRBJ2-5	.	CASSYGKETQYF	TGCGCCAGCAGCTACGGAAAAGAGACCCAGTACTTC
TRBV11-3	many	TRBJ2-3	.	CASSPPGAPTDTQYF	TGTGCCAGCAGCCCACCCGGGGCTCCCACAGATACGCAGTATTTT
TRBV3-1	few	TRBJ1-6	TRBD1	CASSQVRGLSPLHF	TGTGCCAGCAGCCAAGTCAGGGGGCTCTCACCCCTCCACTTT
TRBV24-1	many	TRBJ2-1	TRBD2	CATSVTSGMYNEQFF	TGTGCCACCAGTGTGACTAGCGGGATGTACAATGAGCAGTTCTTC
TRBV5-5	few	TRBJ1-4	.	CASSLGVMGEKLFF	TGTGCCAGCAGCTTAGGGGTCATGGGAGAAAAACTGTTTTTT
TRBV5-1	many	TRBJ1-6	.	CASSLGQDGSPLHF	TGCGCCAGCAGCTTGGGGCAGGATGGTTCACCCCTCCACTTT
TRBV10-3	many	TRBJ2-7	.	CAISGTYYEQYF	TGTGCCATCAGCGGGACTTACTACGAGCAGTACTTC
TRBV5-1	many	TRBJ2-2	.	CASSLEGHPGELFF	TGCGCCAGCAGCTTGGAGGGGCACCCCGGGGAGCTGTTTTTT
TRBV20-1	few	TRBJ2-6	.	CSADNRAGANVLTF	TGCAGTGCTGACAACAGGGCTGGGGCCAACGTCCTGACTTTC
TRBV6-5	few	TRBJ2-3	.	CASSYRSTDTQYF	TGTGCCAGCAGTTACAGATCCACAGATACGCAGTATTTT
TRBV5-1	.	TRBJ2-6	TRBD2	CASSLSLAGLSGANVLTF	TGCGCCAGCAGCTTGAGCCTAGCGGGCCTCTCTGGGGCCAACGTCCTGACTTTC
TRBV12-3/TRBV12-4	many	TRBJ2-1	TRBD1	CASSTTGSSYNEQFF	TGTGCCAGCAGTACGACAGGGAGCTCCTACAATGAGCAGTTCTTC
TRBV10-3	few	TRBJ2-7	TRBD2	CAISTGRSSGNSYEQYF	TGTGCCATCAGTACCGGCCGTTCTAGCGGTAACTCCTACGAGCAGTACTTC
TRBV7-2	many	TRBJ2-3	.	CASSTKVTDTQYF	TGTGCCAGCAGCACGAAGGTCACAGATACGCAGTATTTT
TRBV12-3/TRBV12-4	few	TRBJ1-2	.	CASSLQGNGYTF	TGTGCCAGCAGTTTGCAGGGGAATGGCTACACCTTC
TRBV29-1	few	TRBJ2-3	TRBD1	CSAGQGLSTDTQYF	TGCAGCGCCGGACAGGGGTTATCCACAGATACGCAGTATTTT
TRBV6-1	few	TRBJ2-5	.	CASSEWRQETQYF	TGTGCCAGCAGTGAATGGAGACAAGAGACCCAGTACTTC
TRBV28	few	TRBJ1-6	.	CASSLAVPVSLHF	TGTGCCAGCAGTTTAGCGGTCCCAGTCAGCCTCCACTTT
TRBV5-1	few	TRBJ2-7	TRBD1	CASSLAQGQGSYEQYF	TGCGCCAGCAGCTTGGCCCAGGGACAGGGTTCCTACGAGCAGTACTTC
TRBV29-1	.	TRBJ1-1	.	CSALQSGGTEAFF	TGCAGCGCCCTGCAGTCCGGGGGCACTGAAGCTTTCTTT
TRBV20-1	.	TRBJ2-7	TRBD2	CSATEGGSGIGEQYF	TGCAGTGCTACAGAGGGCGGGAGTGGGATCGGGGAGCAGTACTTC
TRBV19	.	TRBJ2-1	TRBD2	CASSIGLAGNEQFF	TGTGCCAGTAGTATCGGTCTAGCGGGAAATGAGCAGTTCTTC
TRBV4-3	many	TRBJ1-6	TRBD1	CASSQDIQGAPRSPLHF	TGCGCCAGCAGCCAAGATATTCAGGGGGCGCCTCGGTCACCCCTCCACTTT
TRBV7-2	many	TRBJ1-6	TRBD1	CASSLLGQGNSPLHF	TGTGCCAGCAGCTTACTCGGACAGGGTAATTCACCCCTCCACTTT
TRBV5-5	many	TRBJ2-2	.	CASSLGGVDLRELFF	TGTGCCAGCAGCTTAGGGGGAGTAGATCTCCGGGAGCTGTTTTTT
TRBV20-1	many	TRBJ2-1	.	CSGGESYNEQFF	TGCAGTGGGGGGGAATCCTACAATGAGCAGTTCTTC
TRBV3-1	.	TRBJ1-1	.	CASSQDTGNTEAFF	TGTGCCAGCAGCCAAGATACGGGGAACACTGAAGCTTTCTTT
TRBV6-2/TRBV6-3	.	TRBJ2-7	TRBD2	CASSYEASGSYEQYF	TGTGCCAGCAGTTACGAGGCTAGCGGTTCCTACGAGCAGTACTTC
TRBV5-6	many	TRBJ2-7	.	CASSFSGIPYEQYF	TGTGCCAGCAGCTTTTCAGGGATTCCCTACGAGCAGTACTTC
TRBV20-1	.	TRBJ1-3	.	CSATDPMAASGNTIYF	TGCAGTGCTACGGATCCTATGGCAGCCTCTGGAAACACCATATATTTT
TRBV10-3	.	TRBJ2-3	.	CATAEQGSADTQYF	TGTGCCACTGCAGAACAGGGCAGCGCAGATACGCAGTATTTT
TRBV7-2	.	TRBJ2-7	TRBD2	CASSPGLAGRDEQYF	TGTGCCAGCAGCCCCGGCCTCGCAGGGAGGGACGAGCAGTACTTC
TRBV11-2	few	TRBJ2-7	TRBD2	CASSLLGASGRTYYEQYF	TGTGCCAGCAGCTTATTGGGGGCTAGCGGGAGGACCTACTACGAGCAGTACTTC
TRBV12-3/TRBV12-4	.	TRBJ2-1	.	CASSLDGSRLKQFF	TGTGCCAGCAGTTTAGATGGTAGCCGCCTTAAGCAGTTCTTC
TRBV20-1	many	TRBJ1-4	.	CSARGAVLEKLFF	TGCAGTGCTAGGGGGGCCGTGCTTGAAAAACTGTTTTTT
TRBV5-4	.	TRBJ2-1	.	CASSLGTSQGQFF	TGTGCCAGCAGCTTGGGAACTAGTCAGGGGCAGTTCTTC
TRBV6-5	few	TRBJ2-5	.	CASSYENSRETQYF	TGTGCCAGCAGTTACGAGAATTCGAGGGAGACCCAGTACTTC
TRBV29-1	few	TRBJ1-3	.	CSVGDVFGNTIYF	TGCAGCGTTGGAGATGTATTTGGAAACACCATATATTTT
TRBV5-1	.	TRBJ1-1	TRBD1	CASRDRDMNTEAFF	TGCGCCAGCAGGGACAGGGATATGAACACTGAAGCTTTCTTT
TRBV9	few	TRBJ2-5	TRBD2	CASSVGASGSVETQYF	TGTGCCAGCAGCGTAGGGGCTAGCGGTTCTGTGGAGACCCAGTACTTC